The entry that follows covers one T cell receptor beta chain sequence. This sample is part of a study of blood T cell repertoires in COVID-19. Overall study context: Samples representing acute and convalescent COVID-19 were sourced from the United States, Italy and Spain. Nucleic acid was either cDNA or gDNA, and it came from T cells, B-cell-depleted T cells, or PBMCs.

Assay used: immunoSEQ multiplex PCR; TCRdb lists only in-frame clones, some missing. The profile shows 140,000 or so clones, about four fifths of them singletons. From germline, CDR1 is MNHEY and CDR2 SVGAGI. CDR3 size: 13 residues. Germline trimming cut 8 bases from V and 2 bases from J; bases unmatched to any gene: 5. This clonotype originated in a human donor in a cohort sampled during active COVID-19. V is TRBV6-5 and J is TRBJ2-5; 7 bases are shared with TRBD2. The sequenced sample was peripheral blood. The CDR3 reads CASGTGGQETQYF. The CDR3 DNA is TGTGCCAGCGGAACGGGGGGACAAGAGACCCAGTACTTC.